The 5 T cell receptor beta chains presented below share a single source sample, sequenced in a study of graft-versus-host responses after intestinal transplantation. The data were produced by immunoSEQ multiplex PCR, yet TCRdb's version contains in-frame clones alone and is incomplete. Among approximately 85,000 clones listed, 85% to 95% were seen once. Their specific antigens are unknown. Sample: unstimulated CD8+ T cells sorted from spleen or lymph node cells, taken before transplant. Receptor source: a human donor who was the organ donor for an intestinal transplant.

The chain carries TRBV27 and TRBJ2-2; 9 bases fit TRBD2. The J segment lost 7 bases and the V segment lost 8 bases, leaving 8 bases of the junction unmatched. Germline CDR1 reads MNHEY; CDR2 reads SMNVEV (reference sequence). This CDR3 spans 14 amino acids. The CDR3 region is CASGLSGSGGELFF. The CDR3 DNA follows: TGTGCCAGCGGCCTTAGCGGGAGTGGCGGGGAGCTGTTTTTT.

This clone appeared a single time. J is TRBJ2-3 and V is TRBV27, with 8 bases lining up with TRBD2. The germline V gene encodes CDR1 MNHEY and CDR2 SMNVEV (reference sequence). Trimming cost V 4 bases and J 6 bases; bases outside gene matches: 3. This CDR3 spans 13 amino acids. CDR3 DNA sequence: TGTGCCAGCAGTTGGCGGGGGGCGGATACGCAGTATTTT. Protein product: CASSWRGADTQYF.

This chain connects TRBV4-1 to TRBJ2-1, with a tentative D call TRBD1 (6 bases). The length of the CDR3 is 16 residues. CDR1 MGHRA and CDR2 YSYEKL come from the germline V gene. V dropped 0 bases and J dropped 7 bases, with 16 bases sitting between them. The CDR3 reads CASSQEGTGTRNEQFF. In DNA form, the CDR3 reads TGCGCCAGCAGCCAAGAGGGGACCGGGACACGAAATGAGCAGTTCTTC.

V and J are TRBV30 and TRBJ2-6; D not certain. The CDR3 sequence is 15 residues long. CDR1 is GTSNPN and CDR2 is SVGIG in the germline V gene (reference sequence). Trimming shortened V by 2 bases and J by 0 bases, and 8 bases separated the two germline ends. The CDR3 DNA reads as TGTGCCTGGAGTCCCTTAGTCTCTGGGGCCAACGTCCTGACTTTC. Protein: CAWSPLVSGANVLTF.

The sample holds one count of this clone. The rearrangement links TRBV11-2 to TRBJ2-5; 13 nucleotides match TRBD2. Germline CDR1 is SGHAT and CDR2 is FQNNGV. This CDR3 region has 13 residues. The trim removed 1 base at V and 13 bases at J, leaving 3 bases unmatched. DNA for the CDR3: TGTGCCAGCAGCTTAGGACTAGCGGGGGGTTTGTACTTC. It translates to CASSLGLAGGLYF.